Listed below are T cell receptor beta chains from one sample, sequenced in a study of CD8 T cells in ankylosing spondylitis. TCRdb re-called the 5' RACE reads through MiXCR, storing one row per CDR3 protein. The table records some 7,000 distinct CDR3 sequences, approximately 3% of them present only once. Specimen: blood, either unsorted or a sorted T cell fraction (not recorded which). The receptors here all came from a female donor with ankylosing spondylitis or in good health (not recorded which). Both conserved end residues are part of each CDR3. The D gene is left open where the match is weak. Only part of the rows carry a size: once, few, many, or a class if the clone is expanded.

TRBJ1-4,TRBV9,.,TRBD1,TGTGCCAGCAGCGAGGCCGGGACAGGGAATGAAAAACTGTTTTTT,CASSEAGTGNEKLFF
TRBJ2-2,TRBV9,many,TRBD1,TGTGCCAGCAGCGTAGTTCCGGGACAGAGCACCGGGGAGCTGTTTTTT,CASSVVPGQSTGELFF
TRBJ2-3,TRBV9,many,.,TGTGCCAGCAGCGTAGAATCAGGGCCTACAGATACGCAGTATTTT,CASSVESGPTDTQYF
TRBJ2-1,TRBV9,few,.,TGTGCCAGCAGCGTAGGCGGGACCAGAGACAATGAGCAGTTCTTC,CASSVGGTRDNEQFF
TRBJ1-1,TRBV9,many,TRBD1,TGTGCCAGCAGCGCAGGACAGGGGGTTTTGAACACTGAAGCTTTCTTT,CASSAGQGVLNTEAFF
TRBJ1-5,TRBV9,many,.,TGTGCCAGCAGCGTAGAGGCGGGTCTCGACGGGCCCCAGCATTTT,CASSVEAGLDGPQHF
TRBJ2-7,TRBV9,many,.,TGTGCCAGCAGCGTGGGCGGAGGGGCTGGGGAGCAGTACTTC,CASSVGGGAGEQYF
TRBJ2-5,TRBV9,many,.,TGTGCCAGCAGCGACCTCGGAGGGACCCAAGAGACCCAGTACTTC,CASSDLGGTQETQYF
TRBJ2-2,TRBV9,many,TRBD2,TGTGCCAGCAGCGTTAGCGGGGGGCTTTCCGGGGAGCTGTTTTTT,CASSVSGGLSGELFF
TRBJ2-2,TRBV9,many,.,TGTGCCAGCAGCGTAGCGGGGGAGAACACCGGGGAGCTGTTTTTT,CASSVAGENTGELFF